This TCR beta chain comes out of a study of vaccination and CD4 T cells after COVID-19. The overall study: Six males and four females constituted the convalescent cohort, two of whom were Hispanic. Notes on the study in general: The median number of SARS-CoV-2-reactive clonotypes increased from approximately 21 to 38, a change that did not reach significance.

As for treatment: roughly 10-day PBMC culture with coronavirus spike peptide pools or control peptides (ViraFEST assay). CDR3 size: 16 residues. Trimming removed 4 bases from V and 1 base from J; junction bases left unmatched: 9. Looked up from germline, CDR1 is MNHEY and CDR2 is SVGAGI. Cultured CD4+ T cells had their DNA profiled by the Oncomine TCR Beta short-read assay. TCRdb used MiXCR to reprocess the PCR reads, holding one entry per CDR3 protein. The repertoire holds some 10,000 distinct CDR3 sequences, with 25% as singletons. To note about this clonotype: Its antigen is currently unknown.

The chain uses TRBV6-5 and TRBJ2-5; TRBD2 matches at 7 bases. This TCR was sampled from a human donor who received a COVID-19 vaccine. The sequencing here drew on CD4+ T cells from blood, cultured in vitro, taken before SARS-CoV-2 vaccination. The DNA for the CDR3 is TGTGCCAGCAGTTCCTTCGTTGGGACTACCCAAGAGACCCAGTACTTC. Translation: CASSSFVGTTQETQYF.